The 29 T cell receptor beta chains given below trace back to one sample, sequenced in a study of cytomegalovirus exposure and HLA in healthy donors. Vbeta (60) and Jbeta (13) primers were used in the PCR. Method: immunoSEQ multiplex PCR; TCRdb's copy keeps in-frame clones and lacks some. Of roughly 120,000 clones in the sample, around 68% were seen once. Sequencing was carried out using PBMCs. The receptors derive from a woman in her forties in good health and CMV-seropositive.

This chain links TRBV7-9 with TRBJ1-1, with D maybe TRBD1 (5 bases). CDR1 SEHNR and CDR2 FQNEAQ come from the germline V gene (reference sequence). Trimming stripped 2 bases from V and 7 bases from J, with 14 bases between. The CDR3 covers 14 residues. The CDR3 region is CASSLQGEVNEAFF. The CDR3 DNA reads TGTGCCAGCAGCTTACAGGGTGAGGTGAATGAAGCTTTCTTT.

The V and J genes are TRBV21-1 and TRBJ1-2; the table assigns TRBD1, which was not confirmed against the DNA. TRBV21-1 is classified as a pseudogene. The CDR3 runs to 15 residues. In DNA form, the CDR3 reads TGTGCCAGCACCAATGACAGGGGGAGCCCTCTTGGCTACACCTTC. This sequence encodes CASTNDRGSPLGYTF.

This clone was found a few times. CDR3 coding DNA: TGTGCCAGCAGCTTTACCCTCCGGACAGGGGCCACCTACGAGCAGTACTTC. Translation gives CASSFTLRTGATYEQYF. J is TRBJ2-7 and V is TRBV11-3; 9 bases fit TRBD1. CDR1 is SGHNT and CDR2 is YENEEA in the germline V gene. This CDR3 region has 17 residues. The J segment lost 2 bases and the V segment lost 3 bases, leaving 11 bases of the junction unmatched.

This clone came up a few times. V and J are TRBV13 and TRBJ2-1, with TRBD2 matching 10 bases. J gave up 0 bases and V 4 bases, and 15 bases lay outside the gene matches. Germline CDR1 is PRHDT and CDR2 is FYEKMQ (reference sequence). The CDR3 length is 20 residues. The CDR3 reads CASSSVRSSGRRSSYNEQFF. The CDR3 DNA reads TGTGCCAGCAGCTCAGTGAGGTCTAGCGGGAGAAGGAGCTCCTACAATGAGCAGTTCTTC.

CDR3 amino acids: CASRPTEAGRTGELFF. The CDR3 nucleotides read TGTGCCAGCAGACCCACAGAGGCAGGGAGGACCGGGGAGCTGTTTTTT. This chain uses TRBV27 with TRBJ2-2, with a possible D match to TRBD2 (6 bases). The V and J ends lost 6 bases and 5 bases respectively, with 19 bases between them. This CDR3 is 16 amino acids long. Germline V lookup: CDR1 MNHEY, CDR2 SMNVEV (reference sequence).

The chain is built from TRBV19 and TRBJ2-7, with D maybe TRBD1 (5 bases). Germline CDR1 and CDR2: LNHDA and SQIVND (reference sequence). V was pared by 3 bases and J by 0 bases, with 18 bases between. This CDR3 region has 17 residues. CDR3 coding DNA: TGTGCCAGTAGTATTTCCGCCTCCCCAGGGTTCTCCTACGAGCAGTACTTC. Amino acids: CASSISASPGFSYEQYF.

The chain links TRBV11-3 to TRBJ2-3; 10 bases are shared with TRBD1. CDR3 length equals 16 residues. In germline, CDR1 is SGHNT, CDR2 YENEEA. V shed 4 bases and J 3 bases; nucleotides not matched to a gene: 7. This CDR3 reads CASSSPGTGETDTQYF. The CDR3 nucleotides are TGTGCCAGCAGCTCCCCCGGGACAGGGGAAACAGATACGCAGTATTTT.

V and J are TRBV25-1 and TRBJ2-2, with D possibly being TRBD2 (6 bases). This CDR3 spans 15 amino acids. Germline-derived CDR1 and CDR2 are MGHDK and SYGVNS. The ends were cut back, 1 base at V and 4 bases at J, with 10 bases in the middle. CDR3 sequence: CASSELVGSTGELFF. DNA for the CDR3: TGTGCCAGCAGTGAATTAGTCGGGAGCACCGGGGAGCTGTTTTTT.

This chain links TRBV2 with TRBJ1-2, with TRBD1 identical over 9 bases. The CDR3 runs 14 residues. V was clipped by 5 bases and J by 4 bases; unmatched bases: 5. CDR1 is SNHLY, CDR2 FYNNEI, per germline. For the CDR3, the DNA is TGTGCCAGCAGTTCCGGGACAGGGCCCTATGGCTACACCTTC. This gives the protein CASSSGTGPYGYTF.

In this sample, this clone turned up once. CDR3 amino acids: CASSLKVSSGGEETQYF. The CDR3 DNA follows: TGTGCCAGCAGCTTAAAAGTCAGTAGCGGGGGAGAGGAGACCCAGTACTTC. The chain is built from TRBV7-2 and TRBJ2-5, with 9 bases identical to TRBD2. The CDR3 length is 17 residues. Losses at the gene ends were 2 bases for V and 5 bases for J; bases not matched to a gene: 12. CDR1 is SGHTA, CDR2 FQGNSA, per germline.

The CDR3: CASQTGGSYEQYF. The CDR3 DNA follows: TGTGCCAGCCAAACAGGGGGGTCCTACGAGCAGTACTTC. V usage is TRBV27 and J usage is TRBJ2-7; TRBD1 matches 8 bases. From germline, CDR1 is MNHEY and CDR2 SMNVEV (reference sequence). With 8 bases clipped from V and 1 base from J, the junction kept 4 bases outside the gene matches. This CDR3 comprises 13 residues.

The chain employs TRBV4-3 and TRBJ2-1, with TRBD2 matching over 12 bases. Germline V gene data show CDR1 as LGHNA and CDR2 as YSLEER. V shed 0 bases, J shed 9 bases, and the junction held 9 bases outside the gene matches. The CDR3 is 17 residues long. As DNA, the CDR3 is TGCGCCAGCAGCCAAGATTCCGGACTAGCGGGGTTGAGTGAGCAGTTCTTC. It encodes CASSQDSGLAGLSEQFF.

CDR3 in amino acids: CASSPPSGGATDTQYF. The CDR3 bases are TGTGCCAGCAGCCCCCCATCCGGGGGGGCCACAGATACGCAGTATTTT. The rearrangement joins TRBV5-4 to TRBJ2-3, with 8 bases fitting TRBD2. The V and J ends lost 4 bases and 2 bases, in that order; junction bases with no gene match: 9. Germline CDR1 reads SGHNT; CDR2 reads YYREEE (reference sequence). CDR3 length: 16 residues.

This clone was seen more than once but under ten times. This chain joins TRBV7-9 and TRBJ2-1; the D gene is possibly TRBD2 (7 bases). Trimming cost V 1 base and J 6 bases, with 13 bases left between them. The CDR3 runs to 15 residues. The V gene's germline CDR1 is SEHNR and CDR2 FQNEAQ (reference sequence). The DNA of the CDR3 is TGTGCCAGCAGCTTAGGCGGGGGCCCGATCAATGAGCAGTTCTTC. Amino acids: CASSLGGGPINEQFF.

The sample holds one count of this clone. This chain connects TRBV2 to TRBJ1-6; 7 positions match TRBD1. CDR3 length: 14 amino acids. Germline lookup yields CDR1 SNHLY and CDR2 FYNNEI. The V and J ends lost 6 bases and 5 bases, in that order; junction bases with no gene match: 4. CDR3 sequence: CASSRDSNNSPLHF. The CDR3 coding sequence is TGTGCCAGCAGCCGGGACAGCAATAATTCACCCCTCCACTTT.

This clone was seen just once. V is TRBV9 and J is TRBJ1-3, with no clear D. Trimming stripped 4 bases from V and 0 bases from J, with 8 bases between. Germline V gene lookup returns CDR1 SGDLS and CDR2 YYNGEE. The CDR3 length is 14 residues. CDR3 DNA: TGTGCCAGCAGCCCTCAGGCCTCTGGAAACACCATATATTTT. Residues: CASSPQASGNTIYF.

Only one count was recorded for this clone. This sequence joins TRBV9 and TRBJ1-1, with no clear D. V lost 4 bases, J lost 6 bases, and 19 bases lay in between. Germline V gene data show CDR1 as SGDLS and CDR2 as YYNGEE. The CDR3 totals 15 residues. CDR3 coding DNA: TGTGCCAGCAGCCCCTTCGACGCAATGGGAGCTGAAGCTTTCTTT. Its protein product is CASSPFDAMGAEAFF.

CDR3 in DNA: TGCGCCAGTCGGTTTCGCTTCAGGGTGAGCACAGATACGCAGTATTTT. Protein sequence: CASRFRFRVSTDTQYF. This chain connects TRBV5-1 to TRBJ2-3; possible D gene TRBD1, 5 bases. Germline CDR1 SGHRS, CDR2 YFSETQ. CDR3 length: 16 amino acids. V shed 8 bases and J shed 0 bases, with 19 bases lying between them.

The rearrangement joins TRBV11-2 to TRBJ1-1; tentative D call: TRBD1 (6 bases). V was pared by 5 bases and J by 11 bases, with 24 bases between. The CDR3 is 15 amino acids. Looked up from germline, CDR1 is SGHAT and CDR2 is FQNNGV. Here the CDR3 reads CASSPTNRTVKRAFF. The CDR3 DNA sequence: TGTGCCAGCAGCCCTACTAATAGGACAGTCAAACGGGCTTTCTTT.

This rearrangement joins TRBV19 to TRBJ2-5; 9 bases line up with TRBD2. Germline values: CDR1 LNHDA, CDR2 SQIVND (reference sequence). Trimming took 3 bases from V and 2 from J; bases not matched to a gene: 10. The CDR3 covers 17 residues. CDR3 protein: CASSMSAGLAGQETQYF. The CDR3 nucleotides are TGTGCCAGTAGTATGTCCGCCGGTCTAGCGGGGCAAGAGACCCAGTACTTC. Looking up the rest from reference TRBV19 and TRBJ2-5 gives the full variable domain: DGGITQSPKYLFRKEGQNVTLSCEQNLNHDAMYWYRQDPGQGLRLIYYSQIVNDFQKGDIAEGYSVSREKKESFPLTVTSAQKNPTAFYLCASSMSAGLAGQETQYFGPGTRLLVL.

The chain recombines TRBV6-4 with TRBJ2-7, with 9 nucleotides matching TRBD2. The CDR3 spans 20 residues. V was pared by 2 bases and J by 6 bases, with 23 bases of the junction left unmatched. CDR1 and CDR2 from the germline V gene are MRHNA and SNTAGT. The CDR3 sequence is CASSDPILGIAGAKISEQYF. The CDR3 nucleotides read TGTGCCAGCAGTGACCCCATCCTCGGAATAGCGGGAGCCAAGATTTCCGAGCAGTACTTC.

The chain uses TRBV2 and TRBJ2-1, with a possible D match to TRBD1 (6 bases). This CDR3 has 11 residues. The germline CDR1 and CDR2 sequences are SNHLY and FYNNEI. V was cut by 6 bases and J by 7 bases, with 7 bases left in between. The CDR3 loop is CASRDSNEQFF. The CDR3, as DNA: TGTGCCAGCAGGGACAGTAATGAGCAGTTCTTC.

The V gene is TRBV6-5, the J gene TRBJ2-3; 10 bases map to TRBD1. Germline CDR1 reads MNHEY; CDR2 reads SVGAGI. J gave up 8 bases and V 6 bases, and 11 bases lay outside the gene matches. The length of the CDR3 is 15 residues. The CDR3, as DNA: TGTGCCAGCAGACACGGGAGACAGGGGGCGGGTACGCAGTATTTT. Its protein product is CASRHGRQGAGTQYF.

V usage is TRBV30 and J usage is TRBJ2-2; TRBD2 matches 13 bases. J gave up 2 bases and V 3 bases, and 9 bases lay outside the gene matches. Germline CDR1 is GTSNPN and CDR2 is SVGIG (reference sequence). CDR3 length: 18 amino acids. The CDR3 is CAWSRTRTSGGNTGELFF. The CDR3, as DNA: TGTGCCTGGAGCCGGACGCGGACTAGCGGGGGAAACACCGGGGAGCTGTTTTTT.

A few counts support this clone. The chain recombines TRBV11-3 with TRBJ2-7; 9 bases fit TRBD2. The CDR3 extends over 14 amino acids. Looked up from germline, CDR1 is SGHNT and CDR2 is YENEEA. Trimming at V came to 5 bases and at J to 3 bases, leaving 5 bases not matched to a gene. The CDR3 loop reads CASSRLAESYEQYF. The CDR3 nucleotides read TGTGCCAGCAGCCGACTAGCGGAGAGCTACGAGCAGTACTTC.

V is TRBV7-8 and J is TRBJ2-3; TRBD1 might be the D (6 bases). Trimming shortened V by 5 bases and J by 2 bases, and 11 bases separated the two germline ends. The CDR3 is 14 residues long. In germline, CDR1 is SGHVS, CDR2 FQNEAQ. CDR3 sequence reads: CASSLDSSTDTQYF. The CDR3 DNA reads TGTGCCAGCAGCCTGGACAGCTCCACAGATACGCAGTATTTT.

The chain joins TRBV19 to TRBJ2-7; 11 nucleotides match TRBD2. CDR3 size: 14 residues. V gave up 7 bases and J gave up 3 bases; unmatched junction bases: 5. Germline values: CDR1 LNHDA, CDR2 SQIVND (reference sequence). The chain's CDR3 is CASTDSGRGYEQYF. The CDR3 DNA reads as TGTGCCAGTACCGATAGCGGGAGGGGCTACGAGCAGTACTTC.

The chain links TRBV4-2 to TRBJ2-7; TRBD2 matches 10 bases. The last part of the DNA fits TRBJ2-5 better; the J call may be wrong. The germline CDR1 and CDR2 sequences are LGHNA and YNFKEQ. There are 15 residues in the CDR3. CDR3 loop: CASSLKLAGHETQYF. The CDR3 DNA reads TGTGCCAGCAGCCTAAAACTAGCGGGGCATGAGACCCAGTACTTC.

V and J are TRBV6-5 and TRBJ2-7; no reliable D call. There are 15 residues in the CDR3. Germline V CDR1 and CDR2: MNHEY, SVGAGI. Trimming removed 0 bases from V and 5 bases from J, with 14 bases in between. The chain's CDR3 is CASSYSDSKVNEQYF. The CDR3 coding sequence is TGTGCCAGCAGTTACTCGGATAGCAAAGTCAACGAGCAGTACTTC.